The clone carrying this T cell receptor (beta chain) has a single count. This sample stems from a study of blood T cell repertoires in COVID-19. Profiling relied on immunoSEQ multiplex PCR, and the TCRdb table lists in-frame clones only, not all of them. The repertoire holds 200,000 or so clones, approximately 84% seen once, with roughly 6.9% in the top ten. V was pared by 0 bases and J by 7 bases, with 6 bases of the junction left unmatched. There are 15 residues in the CDR3. Germline-derived CDR1 and CDR2 are SGHRS and YFSETQ. The receptor comes from a human donor with acute or convalescent COVID-19. The donor label of this sample is uncertain. This chain links TRBV5-1 with TRBJ1-4; 7 bases align to TRBD1. Sequenced material: peripheral blood. CDR3 in DNA: TGCGCCAGCAGCTTGGGTGACAGGGCGCCTGAAAAACTGTTTTTT. The encoded protein is CASSLGDRAPEKLFF.